The next 28 T cell receptor beta chains were all read from a single sample in a study of blood T cells in healthy people across ages. Combining a sample-barcoded 5' primer with a J-beta primer mix, a second PCR ran for 7 to 11 cycles. One entry per CDR3 protein results from TCRdb running MiXCR on the 5' RACE reads. The repertoire has hundreds of thousands of distinct CDR3 sequences, over 40% of them found once; the top ten carry about 13%. Sequencing used blood. Source of these receptors: an elderly woman in good health.

In regard to this clonotype: This could be a read error, since a much larger clone is one nucleotide away. This chain joins TRBV18 and TRBJ2-5, with 12 bases identical to TRBD2. V trimming: 4 bases; J trimming: 11 bases; junction bases outside the gene matches: 14. Germline assignment: CDR1 KGHSH and CDR2 LQKENI. The CDR3 contains 16 residues. CDR3 sequence (DNA): TGTGCCAGCTCACAGAGGACTAGCGGGGTTTACAATGAGCAGTACTTC. It yields the protein CASSQRTSGVYNEQYF.

This clonotype was seen many times. V and J are TRBV20-1 and TRBJ1-2; 7 bases are a match to TRBD1. This CDR3 has 13 amino acids. J was trimmed by 6 bases and V by 4 bases; bases with no gene match: 8. The germline V gene encodes CDR1 DFQATT and CDR2 SNEGSKA (reference sequence). The CDR3 DNA follows: TGCAGTGCTACCCAGACAGGGAAGGATGGCTACACCTTC. It specifies CSATQTGKDGYTF.

This clonotype appeared a few times. This chain connects TRBV2 to TRBJ2-3; D gene ambiguous. In germline, CDR1 is SNHLY, CDR2 FYNNEI. With 11 bases removed from V and 2 bases from J, the gap between germline ends came to 17 bases. The CDR3 length is 14 residues. This chain's CDR3 is CARKLMPVTDTQYF. The CDR3 DNA reads as TGTGCCCGCAAGCTCATGCCCGTCACAGATACGCAGTATTTT.

As for this clonotype: With a much larger clone just one base away, this may be a read error. The V gene is TRBV6-2 or TRBV6-3, the J gene TRBJ2-1; a possible D gene is TRBD2 (5 bases). Germline CDR1 reads MNHEY; CDR2 reads SVGEGT. Deletions cut 2 bases from V and 13 bases from J, with 21 bases between. The length of the CDR3 is 15 residues. CDR3 protein: CASSYGPEMEETQFF. CDR3 coding DNA: TGTGCCAGCAGTTACGGGCCCGAAATGGAGGAGACCCAGTTCTTC.

In the case of this clonotype: One base away lies a much larger clone, so this may be a sequencing read error. The DNA for the CDR3 is TGTGCCAGCAGCTTAAGTTGGAGCATTCGGGCCAACGTCCTGACTTTC. Translated: CASSLSWSIRANVLTF. The V and J genes are TRBV7-9 and TRBJ2-6; D is ambiguous. V was shortened by 2 bases and J by 5 bases, with 13 bases between the two germline ends. The CDR3 loop spans 16 amino acids. CDR1 SEHNR and CDR2 FQNEAQ come from the germline V gene (reference sequence).

The chain couples TRBV12-3 or TRBV12-4 to TRBJ2-3; D might be TRBD2 (6 bases). The CDR3 loop spans 14 amino acids. The ends were cut back, 6 bases at V and 5 bases at J, with 15 bases in the middle. CDR3 in amino acids: CASSFRAGLDTQYF. CDR3 coding DNA: TGTGCCAGCAGCTTCAGAGCGGGCTTAGATACGCAGTATTTT.

This chain links TRBV5-1 with TRBJ1-1; TRBD1 matches at 7 bases. Germline CDR1 SGHRS, CDR2 YFSETQ. The trim removed 4 bases at V and 5 bases at J, leaving 8 bases unmatched. The CDR3 length is 14 residues. The CDR3 sequence: CASSARPGGTEAFF. The CDR3 DNA reads as TGCGCCAGCAGCGCGAGGCCAGGGGGAACTGAAGCTTTCTTT.

With regard to this clonotype: This may come from a read error, since a much larger clone is one base off. The rearrangement uses TRBV5-6 and TRBJ2-3; 9 bases are a match to TRBD1. CDR1 is SGHDT and CDR2 is YYEEEE in the germline V gene. The CDR3 consists of 15 residues. Written as DNA, the CDR3 is TGTGCCAACAGCTGGGACAGGGACTACACAGATACGCAGTATTTT. This encodes CANSWDRDYTDTQYF.

Remarks on this clonotype: A single base separates this from a much larger clone, so it may be a read error. The chain uses TRBV4-1 and TRBJ2-1, with TRBD2 matching 8 bases. The CDR3 extends over 15 amino acids. Germline V gene sequence: CDR1 MGHRA, CDR2 YSYEKL. DNA of the CDR3: TGCACCAGCAGCCAAGAACGGGGGGGCAGAAATGAGCAGTTCTTC. Amino acid sequence: CTSSQERGGRNEQFF.

Of note for this clonotype: A single base separates this from a much larger clone, so it may be a read error. In nucleotides, the CDR3 is TGTGCCAGCAGTTATAGCGGGTTGGGGGGGTACAATGAGCAGTACTTC. This codes for CASSYSGLGGYNEQYF. J is TRBJ2-7 and V is TRBV7-2; 7 nucleotides agree with TRBD2. V lost 6 bases, J lost 7 bases, and 18 bases stayed unmatched. CDR1 SGHTA and CDR2 FQGNSA come from the germline V gene. This CDR3 is built from 16 residues.

J is TRBJ2-5 and V is TRBV29-1, with D possibly TRBD1 on 5 matching bases. This CDR3 is built from 15 residues. V was clipped by 6 bases and J by 11 bases, with 28 bases between them. Germline CDR1 and CDR2: SQVTM and ANQGSEA. CDR3 protein: CSVNIQGVTYNEQYF. For the CDR3, the DNA is TGCAGCGTGAATATTCAAGGGGTGACCTACAATGAGCAGTACTTC.

This clonotype was picked up many times. This sequence joins TRBV29-1 and TRBJ2-5, with D unresolved. V lost 8 bases and J lost 5, with 15 bases in between. This CDR3 region has 12 residues. Per the germline V gene, CDR1 is SQVTM and CDR2 is ANQGSEA. The CDR3 protein is CSSKVLQETQYF. The CDR3 DNA is TGCAGCTCGAAGGTACTTCAGGAGACCCAGTACTTC.

This clonotype was detected only a few times. The V gene is TRBV13, the J gene TRBJ2-3; no clear D gene. CDR1 PRHDT and CDR2 FYEKMQ come from the germline V gene (reference sequence). The V gene lost 5 bases and the J gene lost 1 base, with 7 bases spanning the gap. This CDR3 is built from 13 residues. CDR3 sequence reads: CASSGARTDTQYF. CDR3 bases: TGTGCCAGCAGCGGAGCTCGCACAGATACGCAGTATTTT. Based on the CDR3 plus reference TRBV13 and TRBJ2-3, the full variable domain is AAGVIQSPRHLIKEKRETATLKCYPIPRHDTVYWYQQGPGQDPQFLISFYEKMQSDKGSIPDRFSAQQFSDYHSELNMSSLELGDSALYFCASSGARTDTQYFGPGTRLTVL.

This clonotype was counted many times. J is TRBJ2-5 and V is TRBV28; no firm D call. The J call is doubtful: the DNA matches TRBJ2-7 better. CDR1 is MDHEN and CDR2 is SYDVKM in the germline V gene. The CDR3 has 13 residues. In nucleotides, the CDR3 is TGTGCCAGCAGTAATCGAAGGGTGGACGAGCAGTACTTC. Translated, it gives CASSNRRVDEQYF.

The table lists this clonotype with a count of one. V gene TRBV6-5 combines with J gene TRBJ2-5; 9 bases line up with TRBD2. Germline CDR1 MNHEY, CDR2 SVGAGI. The V gene end was trimmed by 2 bases and the J gene end by 7 bases; junction bases not matched to a gene: 11. This CDR3 is built from 16 residues. This chain's CDR3 is CASSYRLAGSTGTQYF. CDR3 sequence (DNA): TGTGCCAGCAGTTACAGGCTAGCGGGATCCACGGGGACCCAGTACTTC.

The gene calls are TRBV12-3 or TRBV12-4 and TRBJ2-1; D not resolved. V was pared by 4 bases and J by 0 bases, with 19 bases between. The CDR3 is made up of 18 amino acids. This chain's CDR3 is CASSSPTSPTSSYNEQFF. The CDR3, as DNA: TGTGCCAGCAGTTCCCCGACATCCCCAACGAGCTCCTACAATGAGCAGTTCTTC.

This clonotype was seen only once. The chain has TRBV29-1 and TRBJ1-2; TRBD1 matches at 7 bases. V shed 1 base and J 4 bases; nucleotides not matched to a gene: 12. Germline V gene sequence: CDR1 SQVTM, CDR2 ANQGSEA. This CDR3 comprises 16 residues. DNA of the CDR3: TGCAGCGTTGAAGCCTGGGGGGACAGAGCAGGCTATGGCTACACCTTC. Its translation is CSVEAWGDRAGYGYTF.

As concerns this clonotype: A much bigger clone sits one base away, suggesting this may be a read error. This rearrangement joins TRBV12-3 or TRBV12-4 to TRBJ2-3; D is ambiguous. V was cut by 8 bases and J by 0 bases, with 9 bases left in between. There are 13 residues in the CDR3. CDR3 nucleotides: TGTGCCAGCGGCAGGACCAGCACAGATACGCAGTATTTT. This encodes CASGRTSTDTQYF.

In its sample, this clonotype was seen a few times. The gene calls are TRBV12-3 or TRBV12-4 and TRBJ1-1; 9 nucleotides agree with TRBD1. The trim removed 7 bases at V and 4 bases at J, leaving 4 bases unmatched. This CDR3 is built from 13 residues. The CDR3 loop is CASIATGGTEAFF. CDR3 DNA: TGTGCCAGCATCGCGACAGGGGGCACTGAAGCTTTCTTT.

In the case of this clonotype: A much larger clone is a single base away; this may be a read error. V usage is TRBV11-1 and J usage is TRBJ2-7; D remains unclear. The tail of the sequence fits TRBJ2-5 better, so the J call may be wrong. Per the germline V gene, CDR1 is SGHAT and CDR2 is FQDESV (reference sequence). This CDR3 comprises 15 residues. DNA of the CDR3: TGTGCCAGCAGCTTAGGGGCGCCTGGATCCGAGACCCAGTACTTC. This encodes CASSLGAPGSETQYF.

This clonotype has a handful of counts. The genes are TRBV2 and TRBJ1-5; D gene ambiguous. Trimming removed 6 bases from V and 5 bases from J, with 14 bases in between. This CDR3 comprises 14 residues. The V gene's germline CDR1 is SNHLY and CDR2 FYNNEI. The CDR3 loop is CASRPNRRDQPQHF. The CDR3 DNA sequence: TGTGCCAGCAGGCCAAATCGGCGGGATCAGCCCCAGCATTTT.

The rearrangement uses TRBV7-8 and TRBJ2-3; D uncertain. The CDR3 length is 14 residues. Trimming left V 1 base short and J 6 bases short, with 11 bases between. From germline, CDR1 is SGHVS and CDR2 FQNEAQ. Here the CDR3 DNA reads TGTGCCAGCAGCTTAGTTTTAGACTCGGATACGCAGTATTTT. Its translation is CASSLVLDSDTQYF.

In its sample, this clonotype was seen a few times. The chain is built from TRBV3-1 and TRBJ1-1; the D gene is possibly TRBD1 (5 bases). There are 14 residues in the CDR3. Germline CDR1 is LGHDT and CDR2 is YNNKEL (reference sequence). V was clipped by 4 bases and J by 11 bases, with 20 bases between them. CDR3 in DNA: TGTGCCAGCAGCCCTCGGGACGTCGTGGAAGGGGCTTTCTTT. Translating it yields CASSPRDVVEGAFF. The variable domain in full, with the rest retrieved from reference TRBV3-1 and TRBJ1-1, is DTAVSQTPKYLVTQMGNDKSIKCEQNLGHDTMYWYKQDSKKFLKIMFSYNNKELIINETVPNRFSPKSPDKAHLNLHINSLELGDSAVYFCASSPRDVVEGAFFGQGTRLTVV.

The chain carries TRBV18 and TRBJ2-7; 8 positions agree with TRBD1. The germline V gene has CDR1 KGHSH and CDR2 LQKENI. J was trimmed by 1 base and V by 3 bases; bases with no gene match: 8. The CDR3 consists of 16 residues. The CDR3 DNA follows: TGTGCCAGCTCACCGTTATATAGACAGGGGTCCTACGAGCAGTACTTC. Its translation is CASSPLYRQGSYEQYF.

This rearrangement joins TRBV5-6 to TRBJ2-1, with 9 bases aligning to TRBD1. This CDR3 is 14 amino acids long. Germline assignment: CDR1 SGHDT and CDR2 YYEEEE. V dropped 4 bases and J dropped 6; count of bases not matched to a gene: 5. As DNA, the CDR3 is TGTGCCAGCAGCCGCGGGACAGGGACCAATGAGCAGTTCTTC. This codes for CASSRGTGTNEQFF.

Note on this clonotype: A much larger clone is a single base away; this may be a read error. CDR3 protein: CATGTFRGNIQYF. Here the CDR3 DNA reads TGTGCCACCGGCACCTTTCGCGGAAACATTCAGTACTTC. The rearrangement uses TRBV15 and TRBJ2-4; D is unresolved. Deletions cut 8 bases from V and 6 bases from J, with 14 bases between. Germline V gene lookup returns CDR1 LNHNV and CDR2 YYDKDF (reference sequence). The CDR3 length is 13 residues.

This clonotype was recorded a few times. The CDR3 loop reads CSARDGGTNTGELFF. In DNA, the CDR3 is TGCAGTGCTAGAGATGGAGGGACGAACACCGGGGAGCTGTTTTTT. V and J are TRBV20-1 and TRBJ2-2, with D tentatively TRBD2 (6 bases). V lost 0 bases, J lost 0 bases, and 8 bases lay in between. Germline CDR1 is DFQATT and CDR2 is SNEGSKA (reference sequence). The CDR3 has 15 amino acids.

J is TRBJ2-2 and V is TRBV10-3; D unclear. CDR3 length: 17 residues. Germline V lookup: CDR1 ENHRY, CDR2 SYGVKD. V was shortened by 0 bases and J by 6 bases, with 17 bases between the two germline ends. The DNA of the CDR3 is TGTGCCATCAGTGAGTCGTCTCTAGTAGGGTTGGCCGGGGAGCTGTTTTTT. As protein: CAISESSLVGLAGELFF.